The present TCR beta chain was sequenced within a study of identical twins. This clonotype turned up a few times. Germline CDR1 reads SGDLS; CDR2 reads YYNGEE. The CDR3 is 14 residues long. V shed 7 bases and J shed 0 bases, with 11 bases lying between them. TCRdb reprocessed the 5' RACE reads via MiXCR and lists one record per CDR3 protein. The table lists 400,000 to 550,000 distinct CDR3 sequences, about 24% of them singletons. The data also belong to a second study, concerning T cells expressing NK-cell markers. That work contributes: HCMV specificity of expanded NKG2C+ T cell clones remained unclear.

The chain couples TRBV9 to TRBJ1-3, with D hard to call. This receptor was taken from a young woman in good health. Sequencing used CD4+ T cells sorted from blood. CDR3 sequence reads: CASSAAHSGNTIYF. CDR3 DNA: TGTGCCAGCTCGGCGGCTCACTCTGGAAACACCATATATTTT.